The clone carrying this T cell receptor beta chain appeared a few times. These data come from a study of T cell changes during pregnancy in multiple sclerosis. The repertoire was sequenced with immunoSEQ multiplex PCR; TCRdb's copy has only in-frame clones and lacks some. This sample has roughly 60,000 clones, with approximately 96% found just once. This CDR3 comprises 12 residues. Germline V gene lookup returns CDR1 MDHEN and CDR2 SYDVKM. V was cut by 10 bases and J by 6 bases, with 15 bases left in between. J is TRBJ1-1 and V is TRBV28, with TRBD1 as a possible D gene (5 bases). The input for sequencing was CD8+ T cells from peripheral blood mononuclear cells, taken after pregnancy. This clonotype was obtained from a female donor with multiple sclerosis, enrolled in a pregnancy study. The CDR3 coding sequence is TGTGCCACCGAGACAGTTCAGCCTGAAGCTTTCTTT. It encodes CATETVQPEAFF.